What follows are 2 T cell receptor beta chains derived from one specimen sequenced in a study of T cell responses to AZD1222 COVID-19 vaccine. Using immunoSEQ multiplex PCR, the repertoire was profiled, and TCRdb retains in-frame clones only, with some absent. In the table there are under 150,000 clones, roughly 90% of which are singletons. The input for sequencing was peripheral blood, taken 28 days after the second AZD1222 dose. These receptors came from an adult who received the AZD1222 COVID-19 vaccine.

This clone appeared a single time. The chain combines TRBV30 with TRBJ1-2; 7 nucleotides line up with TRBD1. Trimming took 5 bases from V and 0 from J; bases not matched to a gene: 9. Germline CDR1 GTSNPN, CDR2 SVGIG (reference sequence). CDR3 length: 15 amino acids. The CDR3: CAWQGEGRPNYGYTF. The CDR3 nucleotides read TGTGCCTGGCAGGGGGAGGGGAGGCCTAACTATGGCTACACCTTC. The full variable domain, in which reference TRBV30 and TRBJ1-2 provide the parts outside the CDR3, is SQTIHQWPATLVQPVGSPLSLECTVEGTSNPNLYWYRQAAGRGLQLLFYSVGIGQISSEVPQNLSASRPQDRQFILSSKKLLLSDSGFYLCAWQGEGRPNYGYTFGSGTRLTVV.

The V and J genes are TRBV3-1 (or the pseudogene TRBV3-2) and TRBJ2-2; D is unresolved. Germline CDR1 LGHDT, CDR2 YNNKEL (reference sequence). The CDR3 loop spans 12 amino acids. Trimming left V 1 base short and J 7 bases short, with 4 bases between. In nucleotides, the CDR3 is TGTGCCAGCAGCCAAGCGATCGGGGAGCTGTTTTTT. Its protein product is CASSQAIGELFF.